These 25 T cell receptor beta chains were all obtained from the same sample, sequenced in a study of cytomegalovirus exposure and HLA in healthy donors. PCR involved 60 Vbeta and 13 Jbeta primers. The assay was immunoSEQ multiplex PCR, and TCRdb's table has in-frame clones only and misses some. This sample has about 130,000 clones, with approximately 77% found just once. Source material: PBMCs. The receptors were sampled from a man aged 30 to 39 in good health and CMV-seronegative.

The chain couples TRBV6-1 to TRBJ2-1; TRBD2 matches 9 bases. Germline V gene data show CDR1 as MNHNS and CDR2 as SASEGT. This CDR3 comprises 17 residues. V shed 4 bases, J shed 4 bases, and the junction held 11 bases outside the gene matches. In DNA, the CDR3 is TGTGCCAGCAGTGGACTGGGTGCGGGAGGGGCTTACAATGAGCAGTTCTTC. Translation gives CASSGLGAGGAYNEQFF.

There are a few counts of this clone. The junction does not match germline at one end; this may be a read error. The J gene is TRBJ1-1, the V gene TRBV6-5, with TRBD1 identical over 10 bases. The CDR3 totals 13 residues. From germline, CDR1 is MNHEY and CDR2 SVGAGI. The CDR3 DNA is TGTGCCAGCAGTTTGGGACAGGGGCCTGAGGCTTTCTTT. Protein sequence: CASSLGQGPEAFF.

The V and J genes are TRBV9 and TRBJ2-3; 12 bases are shared with TRBD2. The CDR3 has 15 residues. The V and J ends lost 4 bases and 3 bases, in that order; junction bases with no gene match: 3. CDR1 SGDLS and CDR2 YYNGEE come from the germline V gene. CDR3: CASSSSGRATDTQYF. The CDR3 coding sequence is TGTGCCAGCAGCTCTAGCGGGAGGGCTACAGATACGCAGTATTTT. Using reference TRBV9 and TRBJ2-3 for the parts outside the CDR3, the full variable domain is DSGVTQTPKHLITATGQRVTLRCSPRSGDLSVYWYQQSLDQGLQFLIQYYNGEERAKGNILERFSAQQFPDLHSELNLSSLELGDSALYFCASSSSGRATDTQYFGPGTRLTVL.

The V call is TRBV10-2, the J call TRBJ2-3; D is ambiguous. The V gene lost 1 base and the J gene lost 7 bases, with 9 bases spanning the gap. Germline V CDR1 and CDR2: WSHSY, SAAADI. The CDR3 has 13 amino acids. CDR3: CASSELESNTQYF. CDR3 bases: TGCGCCAGCAGTGAGTTGGAGTCGAATACGCAGTATTTT.

The chain recombines TRBV18 with TRBJ2-3, with TRBD2 matching over 13 bases. CDR3 length: 20 amino acids. The V segment lost 6 bases and the J segment 0 bases; nucleotides outside the gene matches: 15. Per the germline V gene, CDR1 is KGHSH and CDR2 is LQKENI. The CDR3 DNA is TGTGCCAGCTCCCCCCCGGTCGGACTAGCGGGAGATTGGAGCACAGATACGCAGTATTTT. Translating gives CASSPPVGLAGDWSTDTQYF.

In its sample, this clone was seen a few times. J is TRBJ1-5 and V is TRBV5-7, with 7 bases lining up with TRBD1. TRBV5-7 is an ORF, and what it does is uncertain. CDR3 length: 16 residues. V dropped 1 base and J dropped 0; count of bases not matched to a gene: 4. The CDR3 coding sequence is TGTGCCAGCAGCTTGAGGGACAGATATAGCAATCAGCCCCAGCATTTT. Amino acids: CASSLRDRYSNQPQHF.

This clone showed up just a few times. The chain carries TRBV18 and TRBJ2-7; 7 bases fit TRBD2. With 3 bases clipped from V and 6 bases from J, the junction kept 14 bases outside the gene matches. Germline CDR1 and CDR2: KGHSH and LQKENI. CDR3 size: 16 residues. CDR3 loop: CASSPFKFGEGSEQYF. In DNA, the CDR3 is TGTGCCAGCTCACCTTTTAAGTTTGGGGAGGGGAGCGAGCAGTACTTC.

The J gene is TRBJ1-5, the V gene TRBV19; perhaps TRBD1 as D (5 bases). Trimming stripped 4 bases from V and 6 bases from J, with 10 bases between. The CDR3 has 13 residues. CDR1 is LNHDA and CDR2 is SQIVND in the germline V gene (reference sequence). Here the CDR3 DNA reads TGTGCCAGTAGTACAGGGCCTCTTCAGCCCCAGCATTTT. This sequence encodes CASSTGPLQPQHF.

This clone was seen a handful of times. The chain has TRBV27 and TRBJ2-2; D not certain. Trimming took off 6 bases at V and 8 bases at J, with 10 bases between the two ends. Germline CDR1 is MNHEY and CDR2 is SMNVEV (reference sequence). The CDR3 runs 12 residues. CDR3 in amino acids: CASRWAAGELFF. DNA of the CDR3: TGTGCCAGCAGGTGGGCCGCGGGGGAGCTGTTTTTT.

This clone has at least ten counts. V is TRBV6-1 and J is TRBJ2-1; D may be TRBD2 (6 bases). CDR3 length: 15 residues. The ends were cut back, 1 base at V and 2 bases at J, with 9 bases in the middle. Looked up from germline, CDR1 is MNHNS and CDR2 is SASEGT. The CDR3 region has the DNA TGTGCCAGCAGTGAAGGGGGCGGGACCTACAATGAGCAGTTCTTC. Protein: CASSEGGGTYNEQFF.

The chain links TRBV28 to TRBJ1-2; 11 positions agree with TRBD1. The trim removed 1 base at V and 7 bases at J, leaving 8 bases unmatched. CDR1 is MDHEN, CDR2 SYDVKM, per germline. CDR3 length equals 16 residues. The CDR3 sequence is CASSLSQWTGGVGYTF. Written as DNA, the CDR3 is TGTGCCAGCAGTTTATCTCAATGGACAGGGGGCGTTGGCTACACCTTC.

This clone occurred a few times. The J gene is TRBJ2-7, the V gene TRBV18, with D maybe TRBD1 (6 bases). Looked up from germline, CDR1 is KGHSH and CDR2 is LQKENI. The V gene lost 0 bases and the J gene lost 5 bases, with 14 bases spanning the gap. The CDR3 length is 15 residues. The CDR3 DNA follows: TGTGCCAGCTCACCACCGTCGGCAGGGGCCAACGAGCAGTACTTC. Protein product: CASSPPSAGANEQYF. Full variable domain (remainder filled in from reference TRBV18 and TRBJ2-7): NAGVMQNPRHLVRRRGQEARLRCSPMKGHSHVYWYRQLPEEGLKFMVYLQKENIIDESGMPKERFSAEFPKEGPSILRIQQVVRGDSAAYFCASSPPSAGANEQYFGPGTRLTVT.

This clone was observed a single time. This chain uses TRBV4-1 with TRBJ2-2; the match to TRBD1 covers 7 bases. This CDR3 comprises 16 residues. Germline V gene sequence: CDR1 MGHRA, CDR2 YSYEKL. V gave up 3 bases and J gave up 3 bases; unmatched junction bases: 7. This CDR3 reads CASSHRQGSDTGELFF. CDR3 DNA: TGCGCCAGCAGCCACCGACAGGGTAGTGACACCGGGGAGCTGTTTTTT.

The chain uses TRBV10-1 and TRBJ2-2; 10 nucleotides align to TRBD2. After removal of 3 bases from V and 5 bases from J, the junction contained 3 bases not matched to a gene. Looked up from germline, CDR1 is WNHNN and CDR2 is SYGVQD (reference sequence). The CDR3 contains 15 residues. CDR3 sequence reads: CASSDLAGETGELFF. The CDR3 nucleotides read TGCGCCAGCAGTGACCTAGCGGGAGAAACCGGGGAGCTGTTTTTT.

V and J are TRBV28 and TRBJ1-2; TRBD1 is a possible D gene (6 bases). The CDR3 is 16 amino acids. Germline V CDR1 and CDR2: MDHEN, SYDVKM. Between the trimmed V and J ends, which lost 4 bases and 0 bases, there was a span of 15 bases. The CDR3 region has the DNA TGTGCCAGCAGTTCTCTAACAGGGCTACCTAACTATGGCTACACCTTC. Amino acid sequence: CASSSLTGLPNYGYTF.

The chain is built from TRBV5-4 and TRBJ2-1; unclear D gene. This CDR3 contains 14 residues. The ends were cut back, 2 bases at V and 4 bases at J, with 10 bases in the middle. The germline V gene encodes CDR1 SGHNT and CDR2 YYREEE (reference sequence). Here the CDR3 reads CASSLSSQYNEQFF. Written as DNA, the CDR3 is TGTGCCAGCAGCTTATCCAGTCAGTACAATGAGCAGTTCTTC.

V gene TRBV2 combines with J gene TRBJ2-7, with 14 bases lining up with TRBD2. The CDR3 length is 15 residues. V was pared by 4 bases and J by 2 bases, with 1 base of the junction left unmatched. Looked up from germline, CDR1 is SNHLY and CDR2 is FYNNEI. CDR3 sequence reads: CASSGLAGGPYEQYF. The DNA for the CDR3 is TGTGCCAGCAGTGGACTAGCGGGAGGGCCCTACGAGCAGTACTTC.

There are a few counts of this clone. The gene calls are TRBV6-1 and TRBJ1-3, with D maybe TRBD1 (5 bases). This CDR3 is built from 14 residues. The V end lost 7 bases, the J end lost 0 bases, and 10 bases lay between the germline ends. Per the germline V gene, CDR1 is MNHNS and CDR2 is SASEGT. Here the CDR3 DNA reads TGTGCCAGCACCCCGGACAACTCTGGAAACACCATATATTTT. Amino acid sequence: CASTPDNSGNTIYF.

The sample holds one count of this clone. V gene TRBV7-3 combines with J gene TRBJ2-3; TRBD2 matches 10 bases. This CDR3 comprises 16 residues. The germline gives CDR1 SGHTA, CDR2 FQGTGA. J lost 5 bases, V lost 5 bases, and 10 bases had no gene match. The chain's CDR3 is CASSPRPASGGDTQYF. The CDR3 DNA follows: TGTGCCAGCAGCCCCAGACCCGCTAGCGGGGGAGATACGCAGTATTTT.

The rearrangement links TRBV4-2 to TRBJ1-2; D ambiguous. Trimming pared 0 bases from V and 2 bases from J, leaving 10 bases between. CDR1 and CDR2 from the germline V gene are LGHNA and YNFKEQ. This CDR3 spans 15 amino acids. The CDR3 DNA sequence: TGTGCCAGCAGCCAAGATTTTGTGTCGAACTATGGCTACACCTTC. Translated, it gives CASSQDFVSNYGYTF.

This clone turned up a few times. The gene calls are TRBV12-2 and TRBJ2-2; no DNA check was done on the table's D call, TRBD2. TRBV12-2 is marked as a pseudogene. CDR3 length: 17 amino acids. As DNA, the CDR3 is TGTGCAAGTCGCCCGACGACTAGCTCCGGAGAGGTCGGGGAGCTGTTTTTT. This encodes CASRPTTSSGEVGELFF.

The rearrangement links TRBV4-1 to TRBJ2-2; 10 nucleotides line up with TRBD2. The CDR3 contains 15 residues. Per the germline V gene, CDR1 is MGHRA and CDR2 is YSYEKL. J gave up 5 bases and V 6 bases, and 6 bases lay outside the gene matches. CDR3 loop: CASSYPSGGTGELFF. Here the CDR3 DNA reads TGCGCCAGCAGTTACCCTAGCGGGGGTACCGGGGAGCTGTTTTTT.

The chain carries TRBV29-1 and TRBJ2-1; D gene uncertain. Germline V gene sequence: CDR1 SQVTM, CDR2 ANQGSEA. The V end was cut by 7 bases, the J end by 0 bases, with 10 bases between. The CDR3 is made up of 13 amino acids. This CDR3 reads CSAQYSSYNEQFF. In DNA form, the CDR3 reads TGCAGCGCCCAGTACAGCTCCTACAATGAGCAGTTCTTC.

The chain joins TRBV7-3 to TRBJ2-2; TRBD2 aligns across 12 bases. The CDR3 extends over 18 amino acids. The V gene's germline CDR1 is SGHTA and CDR2 FQGTGA. V was pared by 5 bases and J by 6 bases, with 13 bases of the junction left unmatched. The CDR3 DNA reads TGTGCCAGCAGCCCGATAGTGACTAGCGGGAGTGGCTCCGGGGAGCTGTTTTTT. Protein product: CASSPIVTSGSGSGELFF.

The chain links TRBV29-1 to TRBJ2-7, with 12 bases matching TRBD1. This CDR3 comprises 13 residues. Looked up from germline, CDR1 is SQVTM and CDR2 is ANQGSEA. V gave up 6 bases and J gave up 9 bases; unmatched junction bases: 9. The CDR3 loop is CSVRDRGLGGQYF. The CDR3 DNA is TGCAGCGTCCGGGACAGGGGGCTTGGTGGGCAGTACTTC.